This T cell receptor beta chain appears in the sequencing data of a study of cytomegalovirus exposure and HLA in healthy donors. With 60 Vbeta and 13 Jbeta primers, the PCR was carried out. Measured with immunoSEQ multiplex PCR; TCRdb has only the in-frame clones, and not every one. The table shows 100,000 to 150,000 clones, with about 80% occurring only once. There are 17 residues in the CDR3. V trimming: 0 bases; J trimming: 3 bases; junction bases outside the gene matches: 8. Per the germline V gene, CDR1 is SGDLS and CDR2 is YYNGEE. The chain is built from TRBV9 and TRBJ2-3; 9 nucleotides agree with TRBD1. This receptor was obtained from a woman aged 40 to 50 in good health and CMV-seronegative. The material sequenced was PBMCs. The CDR3 DNA follows: TGTGCCAGCAGCGTAGTCCCTAGGACAGGGGAAACAGATACGCAGTATTTT. It encodes CASSVVPRTGETDTQYF.